The T cell receptor (beta chain) under discussion was sequenced for a study of T cell responses to AZD1222 COVID-19 vaccine. In the case of this clone: Its antigen is still unknown.

Findings and limits, study-wide: Donors in the cohort were predominantly white British and more often female, and clonal diversity was possibly underestimated. Repertoires were obtained only post-peak T cell response. A rise in Spike-specific TCR breadth and depth followed two AZD1222 doses.

The germline gives CDR1 MNHNS, CDR2 SASEGT. The CDR3 spans 13 residues. Deletions cut 3 bases from V and 6 bases from J, with 11 bases between. TCRdb keeps only in-frame clones here, not all; method: immunoSEQ multiplex PCR. In the table there are around 190,000 clones, approximately 92% of which are singletons. This rearrangement joins TRBV6-1 to TRBJ1-1; D unclear. The sequence derives from an adult in good health. The specimen comprised peripheral blood, sampled on day 0 of AZD1222 vaccination. The CDR3 bases are TGTGCCAGCAGTGAGACGAACGGAGCTGAAGCTTTCTTT. Its translation is CASSETNGAEAFF.